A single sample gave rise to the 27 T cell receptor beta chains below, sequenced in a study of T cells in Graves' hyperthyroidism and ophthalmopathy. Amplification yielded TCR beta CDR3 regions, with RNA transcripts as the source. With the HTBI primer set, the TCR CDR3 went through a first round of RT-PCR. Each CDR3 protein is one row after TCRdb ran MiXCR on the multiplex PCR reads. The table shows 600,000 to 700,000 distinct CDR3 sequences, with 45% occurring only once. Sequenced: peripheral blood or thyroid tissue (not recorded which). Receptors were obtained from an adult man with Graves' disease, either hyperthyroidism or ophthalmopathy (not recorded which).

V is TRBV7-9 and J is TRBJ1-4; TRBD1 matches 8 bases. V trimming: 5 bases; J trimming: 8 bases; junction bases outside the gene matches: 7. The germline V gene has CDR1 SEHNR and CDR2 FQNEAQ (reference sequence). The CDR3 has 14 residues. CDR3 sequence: CASSRGTGYEKLFF. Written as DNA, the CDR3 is TGTGCCAGCAGCCGAGGGACAGGTTACGAAAAACTGTTTTTT.

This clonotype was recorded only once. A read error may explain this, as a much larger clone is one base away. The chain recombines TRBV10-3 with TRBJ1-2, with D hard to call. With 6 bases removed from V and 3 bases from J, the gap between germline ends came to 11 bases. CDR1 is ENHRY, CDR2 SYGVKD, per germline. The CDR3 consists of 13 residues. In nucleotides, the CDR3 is TGTGCCATCAGAATGGGCGGAGACTATGGCTACACCTTC. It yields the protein CAIRMGGDYGYTF.

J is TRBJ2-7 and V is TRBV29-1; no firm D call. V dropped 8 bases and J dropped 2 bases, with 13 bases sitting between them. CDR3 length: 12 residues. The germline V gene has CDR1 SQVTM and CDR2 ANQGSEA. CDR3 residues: CSLYGQAYEQYF. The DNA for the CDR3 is TGCAGCTTGTATGGCCAGGCCTACGAGCAGTACTTC.

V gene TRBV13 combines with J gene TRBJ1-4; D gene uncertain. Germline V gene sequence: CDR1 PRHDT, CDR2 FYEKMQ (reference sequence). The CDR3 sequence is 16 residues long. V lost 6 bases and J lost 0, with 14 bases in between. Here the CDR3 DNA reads TGTGCCAGCAGAGGGAGGAAGCCTGCAACTAATGAAAAACTGTTTTTT. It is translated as CASRGRKPATNEKLFF.

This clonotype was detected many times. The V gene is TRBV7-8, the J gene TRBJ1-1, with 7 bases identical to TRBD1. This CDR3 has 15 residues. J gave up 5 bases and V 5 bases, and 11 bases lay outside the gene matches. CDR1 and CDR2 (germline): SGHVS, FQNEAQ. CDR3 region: CASSPHRGGGTEAFF. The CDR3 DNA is TGTGCCAGCAGCCCACACAGGGGTGGAGGGACTGAAGCTTTCTTT.

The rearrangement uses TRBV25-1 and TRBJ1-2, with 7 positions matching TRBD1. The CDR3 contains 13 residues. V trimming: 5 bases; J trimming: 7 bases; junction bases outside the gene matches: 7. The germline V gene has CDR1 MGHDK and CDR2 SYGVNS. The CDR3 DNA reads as TGTGCCAGCAGTACAACAGGGGCAAGTGGCTACACCTTC. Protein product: CASSTTGASGYTF.

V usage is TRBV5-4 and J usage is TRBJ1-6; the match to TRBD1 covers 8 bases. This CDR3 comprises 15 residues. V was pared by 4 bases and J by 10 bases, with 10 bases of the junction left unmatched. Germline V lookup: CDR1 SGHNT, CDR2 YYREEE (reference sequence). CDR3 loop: CASSPSPGGESPLHF. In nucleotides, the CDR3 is TGTGCCAGCAGCCCCAGCCCAGGGGGCGAATCACCCCTCCACTTT.

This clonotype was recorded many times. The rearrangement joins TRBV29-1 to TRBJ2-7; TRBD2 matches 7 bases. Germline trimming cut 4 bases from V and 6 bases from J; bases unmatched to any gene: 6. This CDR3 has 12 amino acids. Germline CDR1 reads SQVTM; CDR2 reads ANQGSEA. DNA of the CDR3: TGCAGCGTTGGAGGGAGGGCCCGCGAGCAGTACTTC. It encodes CSVGGRAREQYF.

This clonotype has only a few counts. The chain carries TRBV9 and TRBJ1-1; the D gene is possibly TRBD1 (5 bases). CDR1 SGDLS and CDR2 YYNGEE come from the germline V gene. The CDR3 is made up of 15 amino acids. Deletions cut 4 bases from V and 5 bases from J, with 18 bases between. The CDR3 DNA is TGTGCCAGCAGCTGGGGGGGACGGGGGAGAACTGAAGCTTTCTTT. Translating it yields CASSWGGRGRTEAFF.

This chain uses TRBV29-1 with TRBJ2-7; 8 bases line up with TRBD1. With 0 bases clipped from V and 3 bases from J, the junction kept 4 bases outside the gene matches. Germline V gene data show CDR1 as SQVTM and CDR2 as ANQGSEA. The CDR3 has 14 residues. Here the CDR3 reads CSVEEGQGNYEQYF. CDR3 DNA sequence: TGCAGCGTTGAAGAAGGACAGGGCAACTACGAGCAGTACTTC.

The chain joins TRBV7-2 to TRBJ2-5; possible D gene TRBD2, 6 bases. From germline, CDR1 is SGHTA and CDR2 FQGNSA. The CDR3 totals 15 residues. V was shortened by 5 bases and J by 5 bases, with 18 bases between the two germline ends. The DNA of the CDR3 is TGTGCCAGCAGCCAAGAGGACGGACTATCGGAGACCCAGTACTTC. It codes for CASSQEDGLSETQYF.

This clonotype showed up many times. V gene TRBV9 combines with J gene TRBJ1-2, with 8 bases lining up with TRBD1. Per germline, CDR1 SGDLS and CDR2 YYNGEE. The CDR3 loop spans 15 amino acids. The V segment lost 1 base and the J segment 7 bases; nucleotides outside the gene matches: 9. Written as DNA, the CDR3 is TGTGCCAGCAGCGTAACCGGACAGGGCATTGGTGGCTACACCTTC. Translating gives CASSVTGQGIGGYTF.

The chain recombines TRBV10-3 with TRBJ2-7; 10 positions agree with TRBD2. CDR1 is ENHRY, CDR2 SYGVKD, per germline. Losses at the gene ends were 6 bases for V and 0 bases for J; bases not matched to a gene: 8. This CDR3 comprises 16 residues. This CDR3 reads CAIRAGTSANSYEQYF. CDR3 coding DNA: TGTGCCATCAGAGCAGGGACTAGCGCTAACTCCTACGAGCAGTACTTC.

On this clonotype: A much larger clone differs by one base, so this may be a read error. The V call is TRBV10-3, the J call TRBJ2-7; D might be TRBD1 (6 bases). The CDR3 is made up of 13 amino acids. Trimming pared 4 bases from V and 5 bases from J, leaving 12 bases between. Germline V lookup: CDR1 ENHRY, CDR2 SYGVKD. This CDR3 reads CAISGWTVHEQYF. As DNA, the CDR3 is TGTGCCATCAGTGGCTGGACAGTCCACGAGCAGTACTTC.

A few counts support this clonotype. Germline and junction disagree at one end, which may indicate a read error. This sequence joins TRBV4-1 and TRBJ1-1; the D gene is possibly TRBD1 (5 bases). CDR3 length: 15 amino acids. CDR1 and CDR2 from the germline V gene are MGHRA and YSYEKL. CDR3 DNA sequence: TGTGCCAGCAGCCAAGACCACACAGGGAACACTGAAGCTTTCTTT. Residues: CASSQDHTGNTEAFF.

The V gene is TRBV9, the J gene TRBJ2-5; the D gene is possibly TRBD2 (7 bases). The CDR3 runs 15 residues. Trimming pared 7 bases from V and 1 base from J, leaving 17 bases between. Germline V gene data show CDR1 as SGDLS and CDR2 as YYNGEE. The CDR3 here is CASHLTGGSQETQYF. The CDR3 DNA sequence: TGTGCCAGCCACCTAACGGGGGGCTCCCAAGAGACCCAGTACTTC.

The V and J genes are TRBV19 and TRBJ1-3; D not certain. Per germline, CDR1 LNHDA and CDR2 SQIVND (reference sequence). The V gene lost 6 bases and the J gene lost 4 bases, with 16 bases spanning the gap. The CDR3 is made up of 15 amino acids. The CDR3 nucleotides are TGTGCCAGTAGCCCCACGTGGGGTGGAGGAAACACCATATATTTT. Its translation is CASSPTWGGGNTIYF.

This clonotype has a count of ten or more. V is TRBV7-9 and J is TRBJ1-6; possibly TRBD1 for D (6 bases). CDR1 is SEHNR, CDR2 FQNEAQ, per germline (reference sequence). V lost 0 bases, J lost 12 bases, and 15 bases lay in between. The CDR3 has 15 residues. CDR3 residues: CASSLAGQGMVPLHF. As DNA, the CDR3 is TGTGCCAGCAGCTTAGCAGGGCAGGGGATGGTACCCCTCCACTTT.

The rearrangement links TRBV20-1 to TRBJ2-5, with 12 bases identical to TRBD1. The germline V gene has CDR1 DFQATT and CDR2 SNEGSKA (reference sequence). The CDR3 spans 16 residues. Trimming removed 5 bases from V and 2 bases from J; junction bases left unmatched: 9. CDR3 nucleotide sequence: TGCAGTGCTTGGGGACAGGGGGCGCAAAATCAAGAGACCCAGTACTTC. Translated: CSAWGQGAQNQETQYF.

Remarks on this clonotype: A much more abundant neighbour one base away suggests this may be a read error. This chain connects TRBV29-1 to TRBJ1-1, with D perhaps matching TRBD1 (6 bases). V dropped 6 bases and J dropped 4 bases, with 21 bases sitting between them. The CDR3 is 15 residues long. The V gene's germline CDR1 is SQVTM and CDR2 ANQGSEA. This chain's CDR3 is CSVGEPGQRRTEAFF. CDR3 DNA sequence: TGCAGCGTGGGGGAACCGGGACAAAGGCGCACTGAAGCTTTCTTT.

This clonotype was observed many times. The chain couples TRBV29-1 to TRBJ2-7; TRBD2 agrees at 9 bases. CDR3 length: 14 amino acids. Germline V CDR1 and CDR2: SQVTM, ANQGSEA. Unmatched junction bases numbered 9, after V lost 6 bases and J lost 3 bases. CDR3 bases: TGCAGCGTGCCGTCGACGACTAGCGGCTACGAGCAGTACTTC. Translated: CSVPSTTSGYEQYF.

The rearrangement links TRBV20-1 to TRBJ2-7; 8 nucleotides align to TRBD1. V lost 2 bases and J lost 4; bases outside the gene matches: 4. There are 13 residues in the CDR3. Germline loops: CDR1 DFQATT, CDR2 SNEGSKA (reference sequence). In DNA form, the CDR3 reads TGCAGTGCTAGACCCGGACAGGGTTACGAGCAGTACTTC. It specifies CSARPGQGYEQYF.

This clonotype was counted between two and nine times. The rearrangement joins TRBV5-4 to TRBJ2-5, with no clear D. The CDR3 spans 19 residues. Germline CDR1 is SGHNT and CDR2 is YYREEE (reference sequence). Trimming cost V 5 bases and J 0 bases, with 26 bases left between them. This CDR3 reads CASSAYTSMAPSYQETQYF. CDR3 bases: TGTGCCAGCAGTGCTTACACCTCCATGGCGCCGTCGTACCAAGAGACCCAGTACTTC.

The chain's CDR3 is CASSYSAGLKTQYF. The CDR3 region has the DNA TGTGCCAGCAGTTACTCGGCTGGGCTGAAGACCCAGTACTTC. V is TRBV6-5 and J is TRBJ2-5; D is ambiguous. The CDR3 is 14 residues long. With 0 bases removed from V and 6 bases from J, the gap between germline ends came to 11 bases. Germline V gene sequence: CDR1 MNHEY, CDR2 SVGAGI.

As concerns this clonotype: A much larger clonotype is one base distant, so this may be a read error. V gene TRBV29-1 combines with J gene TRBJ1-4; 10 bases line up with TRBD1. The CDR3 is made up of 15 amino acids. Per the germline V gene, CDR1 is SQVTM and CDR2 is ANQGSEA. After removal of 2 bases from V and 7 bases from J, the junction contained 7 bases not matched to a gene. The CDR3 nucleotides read TGCAGCGTTGAACAGGGGACAGGGGCATTTGAAAAACTGTTTTTT. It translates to CSVEQGTGAFEKLFF. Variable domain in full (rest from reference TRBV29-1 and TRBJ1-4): SAVISQKPSRDICQRGTSLTIQCQVDSQVTMMFWYRQQPGQSLTLIATANQGSEATYESGFVIDKFPISRPNLTFSTLTVSNMSPEDSSIYLCSVEQGTGAFEKLFFGSGTQLSVL.

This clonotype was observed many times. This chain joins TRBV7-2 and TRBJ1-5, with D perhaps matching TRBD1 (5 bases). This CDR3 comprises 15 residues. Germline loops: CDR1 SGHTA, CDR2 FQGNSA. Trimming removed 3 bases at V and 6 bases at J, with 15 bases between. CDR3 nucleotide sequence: TGTGCCAGCAGCTTGCAGGGACTATTGGGTCAGCCCCAGCATTTT. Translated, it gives CASSLQGLLGQPQHF. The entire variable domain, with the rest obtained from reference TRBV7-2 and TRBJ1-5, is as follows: GAGVSQSPSNKVTEKGKDVELRCDPISGHTALYWYRQSLGQGLEFLIYFQGNSAPDKSGLPSDRFSAERTGGSVSTLTIQRTQQEDSAVYLCASSLQGLLGQPQHFGDGTRLSIL.

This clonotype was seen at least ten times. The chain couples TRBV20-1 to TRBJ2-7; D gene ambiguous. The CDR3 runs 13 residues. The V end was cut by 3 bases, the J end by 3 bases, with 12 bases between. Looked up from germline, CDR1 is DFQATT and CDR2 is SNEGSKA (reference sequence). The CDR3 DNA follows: TGCAGTGCTAGGGCGGAACTGGGCTACGAGCAGTACTTC. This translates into CSARAELGYEQYF.